The sequence of this T cell receptor (beta chain) was determined in a study of quantifying T cell responses using KT2 cells. The overall study: TCR alpha and beta constant-region primers primed reverse transcription of RNA.

A single-stranded UMI oligo with SP2 sequence was ligated to cDNA 3' ends. First-round PCR used approximately 4 cycles and beta primers RC1.1 and RC1.2 covering TRBC1 and TRBC2. TCRdb passed the UMI-ligation and nested PCR reads through MiXCR, listing each CDR3 protein once. The table has fewer than 60,000 distinct CDR3 sequences, around a tenth seen once; the top ten hold roughly a tenth. The CDR3 runs 15 residues. The germline V gene has CDR1 SGHRS and CDR2 YFSETQ. The V and J ends lost 0 bases and 3 bases, in that order; junction bases with no gene match: 2. This clonotype was picked up many times.

The clonotype was recovered from a human donor. Sequenced material: PBMCs spiked with cells of the T cell clone KT2. J is TRBJ2-3 and V is TRBV5-1; 9 bases are shared with TRBD2. The CDR3 sequence is CASSLETSGTDTQYF. The CDR3 nucleotides are TGCGCCAGCAGCTTGGAGACTAGCGGAACAGATACGCAGTATTTT.